This TCR beta chain was sequenced during a study of cytotoxic CD8 clonotypes in ibrutinib-treated CLL. Study as a whole: Sequencing produced an average of approximately 230,000 productive templates and 85,000 to 100,000 productive rearrangements per sample.

V lost 5 bases, J lost 8 bases, and 22 bases lay in between. The CDR3 extends over 16 amino acids. The germline gives CDR1 SEHNR, CDR2 FQNEAQ (reference sequence). Overall study findings and caveats: Sampling times (in sustained-remission versus progressing patients) were not the same. Baseline clonality exceeded age-matched healthy donors and tracked circulating CD8+ T-cell counts.

Note on this clone: No antigen is known for it.

Target depth was 1 in 200,000 to 1 in 1 million T cells, about 10x per clonotype. The data were produced by immunoSEQ multiplex PCR, yet TCRdb's version contains in-frame clones alone and is incomplete. The sample records 160,000 or so clones, more than 65% being singletons. The chain employs TRBV7-9 and TRBJ2-1, with a weak D call TRBD1 (6 bases). The input for sequencing was PBMCs, taken after 12 months of ibrutinib treatment. The TCR sequence derives from a human donor with chronic lymphocytic leukemia. CDR3 bases: TGTGCCAGCAGCGCCCAAAATACAGGGTTGGGAGATGAGCAGTTCTTC. It specifies CASSAQNTGLGDEQFF.